This T cell receptor beta chain was captured in a study of vaccination and CD4 T cells after COVID-19. Study context: Convalescent donors: six male, four female; seven Caucasian, two Asian, one multiracial, two Hispanic.

Sample share makes this clonotype medium-sized. Antigen unknown. Noted treatment: approximately 11-day PBMC culture with coronavirus spike peptide pools or control peptides (ViraFEST assay). Peptide pool stimulation in ViraFEST expanded antigen-specific T cells, whose TCRs were then sequenced. Sequencing of DNA taken from cultured CD4+ T cells relied on the Oncomine TCR Beta short-read assay. Scientists extracted genomic DNA from CD4+ T cells grown in culture. MiXCR was run by TCRdb on the PCR reads, yielding one entry per CDR3 protein. The table includes approximately 6,000 distinct CDR3 sequences, 32% detected once. The CDR3 sequence is 17 residues long. Germline V gene sequence: CDR1 SGHVS, CDR2 FQNEAQ. V was pared by 1 base and J by 0 bases, with 10 bases between.

This chain uses TRBV7-8 with TRBJ2-6; TRBD1 is a possible D gene (5 bases). The receptor comes from a human donor who had recovered from COVID-19. Sample: CD4+ T cells from blood, cultured in vitro, taken after SARS-CoV-2 vaccination. The CDR3, as DNA: TGTGCCAGCAGCTTAGTAGGGGTGAGCTCTGGGGCCAACGTCCTGACTTTC. Amino acids: CASSLVGVSSGANVLTF. The full variable domain, in which reference TRBV7-8 and TRBJ2-6 provide the parts outside the CDR3, is GAGVSQSPRYKVAKRGQDVALRCDPISGHVSLFWYQQALGQGPEFLTYFQNEAQLDKSGLPSDRFFAERPEGSVSTLKIQRTQQEDSAVYLCASSLVGVSSGANVLTFGAGSRLTVL.